This record concerns one T cell receptor beta chain sequence. This CDR3 is built from 15 residues. V trimming: 4 bases; J trimming: 11 bases; junction bases outside the gene matches: 12. Looked up from germline, CDR1 is SGHTA and CDR2 is FQGTGA. In the source study's methods: Nucleated cell number was recorded as an estimate derived from reference gene primer amplification. Clones were read by immunoSEQ multiplex PCR, and TCRdb kept only the in-frame ones, dropping some. Clone size and V and J calls were adopted from that table, with D and trimming inferred from the DNA. Of 100,000 to 150,000 clones listed, about 85% are singletons. The data were obtained in a study of blood T cell repertoires in COVID-19. Study-wide background: Samples of COVID-19 (acute and convalescent) were obtained from the United States, Italy and Spain. In each case, the material was cDNA or gDNA derived from T cells, B-cell-depleted T cells, or PBMCs.

Sequencing was carried out using peripheral blood. This sequence joins TRBV7-3 and TRBJ2-1; 9 nucleotides align to TRBD2. The clonotype originates from a man older than 75 with active or convalescent COVID-19. CDR3 sequence reads: CASSSLSGSAPKQFF. In DNA, the CDR3 is TGTGCCAGCAGCTCCCTTAGCGGGAGCGCTCCTAAGCAGTTCTTC.